This T cell receptor beta chain was captured by sequencing in a study of blood T cell repertoires in COVID-19. V trimming: 3 bases; J trimming: 7 bases; junction bases outside the gene matches: 5. The CDR3 consists of 15 residues. CDR1 and CDR2 from the germline V gene are SGHAT and FQNNGV. Produced via immunoSEQ multiplex PCR; TCRdb's table is partial and in-frame only. Of roughly 250,000 clones listed, 70% to 85% are singletons. The chain employs TRBV11-2 and TRBJ2-1; 11 nucleotides align to TRBD2. Specimen: peripheral blood. The receptor was isolated from a woman of 80 years or more with acute or convalescent COVID-19. CDR3 in DNA: TGTGCCAGCAGCTTGAAACTAGCGGGAGCAAATGAGCAGTTCTTC. Translation: CASSLKLAGANEQFF.